This T cell receptor beta chain was found in a study of T-cell reconstitution after alpha-beta-depleted transplantation in children. This clonotype was detected a few times. Unique molecular identifiers were used to barcode this TCRbeta library. TCRdb processed the PCR reads anew with MiXCR; each CDR3 protein has one entry. The profile covers 440,000 or so distinct CDR3 sequences, with 9.5% to 13% appearing a single time and approximately 5% taken by the ten largest. This CDR3 is built from 15 residues. Germline V gives CDR1 MNHNS, CDR2 SASEGT. V was shortened by 2 bases and J by 4 bases, with 12 bases between the two germline ends.

The sample in question was PBMCs from the stem cell graft donor, obtained from the stem cell graft. This chain connects TRBV6-1 to TRBJ1-5; D gene uncertain. This TCR was recovered from a human donor who donated a stem cell graft to a child with acute myeloid leukemia. CDR3 residues: CASSEYEGTNQPQHF. For the CDR3, the DNA is TGTGCCAGCAGTGAATATGAGGGTACGAATCAGCCCCAGCATTTT.